Sequencing of this T cell receptor beta chain was carried out in a study of blood T cell repertoires in COVID-19. Study-wide context: Both acute and convalescent COVID-19 samples were obtained from the United States, Italy and Spain. T cells, B-cell-depleted T cells, or PBMCs provided the cDNA or gDNA that served as material.

Followed longitudinally, the Seattle patients had been enrolled during active infection. The data were produced by immunoSEQ multiplex PCR, yet TCRdb's version contains in-frame clones alone and is incomplete. The sample carries some 330,000 clones, nearly 90% recorded once. The CDR3 contains 15 residues. V lost 2 bases, J lost 6 bases, and 17 bases lay in between. The V gene's germline CDR1 is SGHRS and CDR2 YFSETQ. The receptor comes from a young woman with COVID-19, enrolled during active disease. The source material was peripheral blood. The V call is TRBV5-1, the J call TRBJ1-2; the D is unclear. The CDR3 spells CASSFSAGEGDGYTF. CDR3 bases: TGCGCCAGCAGCTTCTCGGCCGGCGAGGGTGATGGCTACACCTTC.